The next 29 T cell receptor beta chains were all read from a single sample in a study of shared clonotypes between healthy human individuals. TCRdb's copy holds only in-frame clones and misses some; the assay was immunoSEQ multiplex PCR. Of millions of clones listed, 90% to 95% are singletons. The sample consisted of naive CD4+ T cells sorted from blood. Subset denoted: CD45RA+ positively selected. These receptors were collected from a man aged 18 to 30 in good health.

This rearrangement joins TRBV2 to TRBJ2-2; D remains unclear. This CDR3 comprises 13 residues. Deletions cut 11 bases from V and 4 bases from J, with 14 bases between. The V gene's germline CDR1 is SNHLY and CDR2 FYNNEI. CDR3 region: CAGSPQVTGELFF. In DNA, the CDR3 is TGTGCCGGCTCCCCCCAGGTCACCGGGGAGCTGTTTTTT.

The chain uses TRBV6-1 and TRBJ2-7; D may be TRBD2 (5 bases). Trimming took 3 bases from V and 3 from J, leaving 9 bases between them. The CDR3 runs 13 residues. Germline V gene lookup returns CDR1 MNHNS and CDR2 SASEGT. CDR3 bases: TGTGCCAGCAGTGAGAGCCGGGACTACGAGCAGTACTTC. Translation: CASSESRDYEQYF.

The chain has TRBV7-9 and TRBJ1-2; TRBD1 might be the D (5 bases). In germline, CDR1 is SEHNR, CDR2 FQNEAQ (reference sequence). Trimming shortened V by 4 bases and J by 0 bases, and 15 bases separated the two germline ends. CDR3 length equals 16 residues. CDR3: CASSYNSGLTNYGYTF. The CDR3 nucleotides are TGTGCCAGCAGCTATAACTCGGGACTGACTAACTATGGCTACACCTTC.

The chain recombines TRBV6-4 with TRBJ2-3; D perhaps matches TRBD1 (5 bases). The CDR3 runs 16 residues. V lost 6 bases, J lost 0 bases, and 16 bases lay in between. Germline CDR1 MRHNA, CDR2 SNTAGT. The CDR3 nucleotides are TGTGCCAGCAGAAGCGACAGCCTCGGGAGCACAGATACGCAGTATTTT. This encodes CASRSDSLGSTDTQYF.

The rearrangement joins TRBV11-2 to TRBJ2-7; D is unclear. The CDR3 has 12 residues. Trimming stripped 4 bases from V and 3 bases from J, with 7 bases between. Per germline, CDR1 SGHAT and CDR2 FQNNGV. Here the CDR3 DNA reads TGTGCCAGCAGCTCGAACTTCTACGAGCAGTACTTC. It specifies CASSSNFYEQYF.

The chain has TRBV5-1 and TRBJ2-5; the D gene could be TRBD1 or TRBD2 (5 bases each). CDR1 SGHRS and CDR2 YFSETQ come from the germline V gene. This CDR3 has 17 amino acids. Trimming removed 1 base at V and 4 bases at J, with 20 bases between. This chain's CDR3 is CASSLMSPGRRRETQYF. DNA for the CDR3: TGCGCCAGCAGCTTGATGTCCCCGGGACGGCGGAGAGAGACCCAGTACTTC. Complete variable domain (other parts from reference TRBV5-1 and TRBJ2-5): KAGVTQTPRYLIKTRGQQVTLSCSPISGHRSVSWYQQTPGQGLQFLFEYFSETQRNKGNFPGRFSGRQFSNSRSEMNVSTLELGDSALYLCASSLMSPGRRRETQYFGPGTRLLVL.

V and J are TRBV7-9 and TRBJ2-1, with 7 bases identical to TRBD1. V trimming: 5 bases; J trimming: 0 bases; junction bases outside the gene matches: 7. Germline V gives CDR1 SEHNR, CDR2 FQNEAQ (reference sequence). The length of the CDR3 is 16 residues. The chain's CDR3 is CASSPGQQLSYNEQFF. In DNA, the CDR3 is TGTGCCAGCAGCCCGGGACAGCAACTCTCCTACAATGAGCAGTTCTTC.

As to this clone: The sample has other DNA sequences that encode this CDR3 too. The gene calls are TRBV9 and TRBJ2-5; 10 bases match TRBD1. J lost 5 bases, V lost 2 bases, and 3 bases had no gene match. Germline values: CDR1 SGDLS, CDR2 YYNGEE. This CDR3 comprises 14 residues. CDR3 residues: CASSVDRGGETQYF. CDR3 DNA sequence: TGTGCCAGCAGCGTGGACAGGGGGGGCGAGACCCAGTACTTC.

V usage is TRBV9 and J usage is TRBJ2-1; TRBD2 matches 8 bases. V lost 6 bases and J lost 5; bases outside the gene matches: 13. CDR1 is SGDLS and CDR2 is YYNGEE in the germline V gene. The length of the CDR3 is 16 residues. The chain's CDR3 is CASTPGGRGGNNEQFF. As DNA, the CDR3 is TGTGCCAGCACCCCCGGGGGACGGGGGGGGAACAATGAGCAGTTCTTC.

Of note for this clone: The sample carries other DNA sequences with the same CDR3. CDR3 nucleotides: TGTGCCAGCAGCGCACCGGGACTAGCGGGAGCGGAGACCCAGTACTTC. Its protein is CASSAPGLAGAETQYF. The V gene is TRBV9, the J gene TRBJ2-5, with TRBD2 identical over 14 bases. The CDR3 contains 16 residues. V lost 3 bases to trimming and J lost 5 bases; unmatched junction nucleotides: 6. The germline V gene has CDR1 SGDLS and CDR2 YYNGEE.

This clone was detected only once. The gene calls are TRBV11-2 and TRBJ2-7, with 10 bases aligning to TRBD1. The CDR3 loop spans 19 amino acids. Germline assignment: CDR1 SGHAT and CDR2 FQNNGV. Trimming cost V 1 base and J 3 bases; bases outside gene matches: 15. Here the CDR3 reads CASSLVDRGPQRPSYEQYF. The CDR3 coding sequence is TGTGCCAGCAGCTTAGTTGACAGGGGGCCTCAGCGTCCCAGCTACGAGCAGTACTTC.

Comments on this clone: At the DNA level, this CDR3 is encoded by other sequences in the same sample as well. This CDR3 is CASSLARGEETQYF. The CDR3 nucleotides are TGCGCCAGCAGCTTGGCGCGGGGGGAAGAGACCCAGTACTTC. V is TRBV5-1 and J is TRBJ2-5; 8 bases match TRBD2. V was pared by 0 bases and J by 3 bases, with 1 base of the junction left unmatched. The CDR3 totals 14 residues. CDR1 and CDR2 (germline): SGHRS, YFSETQ.

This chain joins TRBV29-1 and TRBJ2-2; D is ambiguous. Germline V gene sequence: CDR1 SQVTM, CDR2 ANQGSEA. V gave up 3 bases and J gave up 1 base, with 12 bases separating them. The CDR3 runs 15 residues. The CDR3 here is CSVEFWGKNTGELFF. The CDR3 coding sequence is TGCAGCGTTGAGTTTTGGGGAAAGAACACCGGGGAGCTGTTTTTT.

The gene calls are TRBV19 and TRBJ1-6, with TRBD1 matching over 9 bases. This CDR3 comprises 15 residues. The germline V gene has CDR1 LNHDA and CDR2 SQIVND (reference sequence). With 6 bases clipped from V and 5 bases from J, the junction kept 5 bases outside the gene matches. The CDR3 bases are TGTGCCAGTAGGAGGGACAGGGCAAATAATTCACCCCTCCACTTT. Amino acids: CASRRDRANNSPLHF.

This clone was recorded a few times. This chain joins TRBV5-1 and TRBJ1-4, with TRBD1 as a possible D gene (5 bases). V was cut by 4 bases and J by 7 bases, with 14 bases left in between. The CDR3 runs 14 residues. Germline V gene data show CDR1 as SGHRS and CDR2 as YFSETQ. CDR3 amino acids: CASSRGRMVEKLFF. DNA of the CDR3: TGCGCCAGCAGCCGGGGACGGATGGTTGAAAAACTGTTTTTT.

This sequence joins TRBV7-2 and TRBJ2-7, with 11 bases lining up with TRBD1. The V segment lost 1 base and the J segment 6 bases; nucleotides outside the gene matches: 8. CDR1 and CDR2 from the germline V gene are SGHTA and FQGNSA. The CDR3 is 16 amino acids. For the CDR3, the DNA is TGTGCCAGCAGCTTAGGAGGGACAGGGGGGGTCGGCGAGCAGTACTTC. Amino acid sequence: CASSLGGTGGVGEQYF.

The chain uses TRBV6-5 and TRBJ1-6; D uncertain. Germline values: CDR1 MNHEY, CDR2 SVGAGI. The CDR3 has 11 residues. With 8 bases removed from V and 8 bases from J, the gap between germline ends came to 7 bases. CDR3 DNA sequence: TGTGCCAGCTGCCAGGATTCACCCCTCCACTTT. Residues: CASCQDSPLHF.

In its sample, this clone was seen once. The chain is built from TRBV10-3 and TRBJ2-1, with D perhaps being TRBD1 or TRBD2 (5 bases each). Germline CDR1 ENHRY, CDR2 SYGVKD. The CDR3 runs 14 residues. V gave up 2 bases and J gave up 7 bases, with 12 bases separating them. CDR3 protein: CAISEGDGLNEQFF. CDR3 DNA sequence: TGTGCCATCAGTGAGGGGGACGGCCTGAATGAGCAGTTCTTC.

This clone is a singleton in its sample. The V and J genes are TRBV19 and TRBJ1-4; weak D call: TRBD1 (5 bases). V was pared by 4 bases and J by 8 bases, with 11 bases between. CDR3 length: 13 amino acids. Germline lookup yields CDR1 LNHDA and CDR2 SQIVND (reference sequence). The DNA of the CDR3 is TGTGCCAGTAGTACGCGACAGCGGGAAAAACTGTTTTTT. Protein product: CASSTRQREKLFF.

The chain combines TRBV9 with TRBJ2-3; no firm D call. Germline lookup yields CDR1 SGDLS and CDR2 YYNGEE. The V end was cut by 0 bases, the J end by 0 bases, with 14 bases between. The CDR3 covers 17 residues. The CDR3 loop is CASSVAAFGSSTDTQYF. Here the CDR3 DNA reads TGTGCCAGCAGCGTAGCCGCCTTTGGCTCCAGCACAGATACGCAGTATTTT.

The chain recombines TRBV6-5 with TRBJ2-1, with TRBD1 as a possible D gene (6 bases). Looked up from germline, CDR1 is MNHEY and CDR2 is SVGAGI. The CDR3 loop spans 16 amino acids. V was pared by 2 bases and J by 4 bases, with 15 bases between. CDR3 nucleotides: TGTGCCAGCAGTTACCGCGAAGGACAGCCATACAATGAGCAGTTCTTC. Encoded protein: CASSYREGQPYNEQFF.

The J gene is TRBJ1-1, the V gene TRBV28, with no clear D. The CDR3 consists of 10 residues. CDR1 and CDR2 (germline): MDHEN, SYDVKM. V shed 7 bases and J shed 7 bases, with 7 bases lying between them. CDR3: CASMRIEAFF. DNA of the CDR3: TGTGCCAGCATGAGGATTGAAGCTTTCTTT.

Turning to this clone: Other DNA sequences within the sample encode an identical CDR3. Here the CDR3 reads CASSGQSGNTIYF. CDR3 sequence (DNA): TGTGCCAGTTCGGGACAGTCTGGAAACACCATATATTTT. V usage is TRBV6-1 and J usage is TRBJ1-3; TRBD1 matches 7 bases. CDR3 length: 13 amino acids. CDR1 is MNHNS, CDR2 SASEGT, per germline. J gave up 1 base and V 9 bases, and 3 bases lay outside the gene matches.

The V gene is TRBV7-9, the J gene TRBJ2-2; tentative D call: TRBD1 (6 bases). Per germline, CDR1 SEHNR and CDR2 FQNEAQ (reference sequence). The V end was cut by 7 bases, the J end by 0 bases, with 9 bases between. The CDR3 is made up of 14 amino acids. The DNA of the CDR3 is TGTGCCAGCACCGGGACACCGAACACCGGGGAGCTGTTTTTT. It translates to CASTGTPNTGELFF.

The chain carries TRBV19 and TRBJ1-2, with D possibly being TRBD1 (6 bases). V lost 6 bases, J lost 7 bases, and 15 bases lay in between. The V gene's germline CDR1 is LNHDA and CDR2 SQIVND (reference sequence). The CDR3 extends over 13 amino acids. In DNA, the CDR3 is TGTGCCAGTAGCCTACAGGGTTTATTTGGCTACACCTTC. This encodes CASSLQGLFGYTF.

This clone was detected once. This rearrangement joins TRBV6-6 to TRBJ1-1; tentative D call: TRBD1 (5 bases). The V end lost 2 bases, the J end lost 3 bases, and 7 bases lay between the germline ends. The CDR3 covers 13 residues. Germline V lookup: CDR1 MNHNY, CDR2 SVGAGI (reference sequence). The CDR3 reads CASSYQGHTEAFF. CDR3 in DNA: TGTGCCAGCAGTTACCAGGGACACACTGAAGCTTTCTTT.

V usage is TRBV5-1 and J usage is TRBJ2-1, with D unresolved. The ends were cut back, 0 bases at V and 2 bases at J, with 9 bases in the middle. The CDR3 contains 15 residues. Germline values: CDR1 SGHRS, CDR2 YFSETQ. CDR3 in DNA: TGCGCCAGCAGCTTGGTTGCGGCCACCTACAATGAGCAGTTCTTC. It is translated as CASSLVAATYNEQFF.

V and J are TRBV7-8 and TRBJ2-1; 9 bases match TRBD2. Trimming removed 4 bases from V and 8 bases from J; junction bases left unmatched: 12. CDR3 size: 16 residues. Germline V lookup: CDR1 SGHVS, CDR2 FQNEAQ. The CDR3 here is CASSSRAGGSQHEQFF. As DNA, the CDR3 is TGTGCCAGCAGCTCCCGTGCGGGGGGGTCCCAGCATGAGCAGTTCTTC.

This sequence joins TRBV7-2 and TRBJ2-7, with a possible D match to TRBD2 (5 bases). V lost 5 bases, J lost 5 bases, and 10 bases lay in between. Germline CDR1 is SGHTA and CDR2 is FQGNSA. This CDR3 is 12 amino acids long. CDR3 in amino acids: CASSPGSNEQYF. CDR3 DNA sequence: TGTGCCAGCAGCCCTGGGAGTAACGAGCAGTACTTC.